These 5 T cell receptor beta chains originate from one sample sequenced in a study of PD-1 blockade in classical Hodgkin lymphoma (dated by TCRdb to the early 2020s). Interpreted using the paper, the time point label stands for: cycle 1 day 1 (C1D1), immediately before nivolumab initiation. Every trial patient had relapsed following autologous stem cell transplantation, and prior brentuximab vedotin exposure was what differed among cohorts A, B and C. Receptors were amplified or captured by the immunoSEQ multiplex PCR assay. TCRdb retrieved this table from immuneACCESS and kept in-frame rearrangements only. Not all clones are present; in checked studies, unresolved V genes account for under half, and no reason is known for the remainder. Across this sample there are around 40,000 clones, with 78% seen only once. The top ten clones comprise about an eighth of the sample. This specimen consisted of peripheral blood mononuclear cells (PBMCs), obtained at baseline. The receptor set was obtained from a human donor with classical Hodgkin lymphoma.

This sequence joins TRBV7-2 and TRBJ1-3; maybe TRBD1 (5 bases). CDR1 and CDR2 from the germline V gene are SGHTA and FQGNSA. The CDR3 has 15 amino acids. The ends were cut back, 5 bases at V and 0 bases at J, with 11 bases in the middle. As DNA, the CDR3 is TGTGCCAGCAGCCCGGGACTGCACTCTGGAAACACCATATATTTT. Translated: CASSPGLHSGNTIYF.

This clone ranks as medium-sized (0.01 to 0.1%). The chain combines TRBV11-3 with TRBJ1-1; perhaps TRBD1 as D (5 bases). The CDR3 contains 13 residues. V dropped 7 bases and J dropped 0 bases, with 9 bases sitting between them. Germline V gives CDR1 SGHNT, CDR2 YENEEA. The CDR3, as DNA: TGTGCCAGCACAAAGGGGCTGAACACTGAAGCTTTCTTT. It encodes CASTKGLNTEAFF.

This rearrangement joins TRBV4-1 to TRBJ1-4; 7 bases map to TRBD1. Looked up from germline, CDR1 is MGHRA and CDR2 is YSYEKL. There are 19 residues in the CDR3. The V and J ends lost 7 bases and 1 base, in that order; junction bases with no gene match: 18. CDR3 amino acids: CASTRRWFTGAVTNEKLFF. For the CDR3, the DNA is TGCGCCAGCACCCGAAGGTGGTTCACAGGGGCCGTAACTAATGAAAAACTGTTTTTT.

The chain employs TRBV6-5 and TRBJ1-6; 7 nucleotides match TRBD1. Germline values: CDR1 MNHEY, CDR2 SVGAGI. The CDR3 has 15 amino acids. V shed 6 bases, J shed 4 bases, and the junction held 6 bases outside the gene matches. CDR3 loop: CASSSPGGYNSPLHF. The DNA of the CDR3 is TGTGCCAGCAGCTCCCCAGGGGGTTATAATTCACCCCTCCACTTT.

The chain recombines TRBV6-5 with TRBJ2-5; 8 nucleotides line up with TRBD1. J lost 7 bases, V lost 7 bases, and 8 bases had no gene match. Germline values: CDR1 MNHEY, CDR2 SVGAGI. The length of the CDR3 is 13 residues. The CDR3 protein is CASNRGQGGTQYF. CDR3 sequence (DNA): TGTGCCAGCAACCGAGGACAGGGTGGGACCCAGTACTTC.